This TCR beta chain is drawn from a study of yellow fever vaccine responses in identical twins. V was cut by 3 bases and J by 5 bases, with 14 bases left in between. The germline CDR1 and CDR2 sequences are SGHNT and YENEEA. The CDR3 has 15 amino acids. Each CDR3 protein is one row after TCRdb ran MiXCR on the RT-PCR reads. The sample contains under 950 distinct CDR3 sequences, around 85% of which appear only once. The chain employs TRBV11-3 and TRBJ2-1; D is unclear. This TCR was recovered from a female donor who received the yellow fever vaccine. The specimen was T cells from blood (PBMCs), unsorted or a sorted subset (not recorded which), collected before or after yellow fever vaccination (not recorded which). In DNA form, the CDR3 reads TGTGCCAGCAGCTTCAGACAAGGAACTCACAATGAGCAGTTCTTC. Translated: CASSFRQGTHNEQFF.